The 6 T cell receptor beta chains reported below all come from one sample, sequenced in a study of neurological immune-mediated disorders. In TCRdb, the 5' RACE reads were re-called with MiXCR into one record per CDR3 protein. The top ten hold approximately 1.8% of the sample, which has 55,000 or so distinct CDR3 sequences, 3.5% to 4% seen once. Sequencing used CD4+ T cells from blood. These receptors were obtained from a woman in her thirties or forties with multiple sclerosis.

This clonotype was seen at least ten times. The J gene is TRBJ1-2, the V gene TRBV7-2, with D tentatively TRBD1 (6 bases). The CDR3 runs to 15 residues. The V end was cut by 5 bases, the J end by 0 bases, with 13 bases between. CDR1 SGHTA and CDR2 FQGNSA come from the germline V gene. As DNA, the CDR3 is TGTGCCAGCAGCCCAGGGGCCCTTTCTAACTATGGCTACACCTTC. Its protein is CASSPGALSNYGYTF.

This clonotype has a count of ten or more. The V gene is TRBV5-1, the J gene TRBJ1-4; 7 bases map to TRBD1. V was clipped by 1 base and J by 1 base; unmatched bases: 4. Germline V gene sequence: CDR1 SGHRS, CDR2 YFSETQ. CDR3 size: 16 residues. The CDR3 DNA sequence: TGCGCCAGCAGCTTGAGGGGGCTCCAAACTAATGAAAAACTGTTTTTT. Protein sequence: CASSLRGLQTNEKLFF.

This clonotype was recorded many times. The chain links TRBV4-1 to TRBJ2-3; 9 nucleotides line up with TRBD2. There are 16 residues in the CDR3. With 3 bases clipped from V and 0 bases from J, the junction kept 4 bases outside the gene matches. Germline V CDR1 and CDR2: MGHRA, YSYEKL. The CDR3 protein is CASSQGLAISTDTQYF. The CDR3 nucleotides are TGCGCCAGCAGCCAGGGACTAGCCATAAGCACAGATACGCAGTATTTT.

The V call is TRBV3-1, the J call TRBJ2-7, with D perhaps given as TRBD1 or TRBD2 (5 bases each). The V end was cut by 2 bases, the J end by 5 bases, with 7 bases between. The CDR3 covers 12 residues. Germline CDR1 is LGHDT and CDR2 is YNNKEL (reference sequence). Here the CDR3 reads CASSQRGDEQYF. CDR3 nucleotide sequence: TGTGCCAGCAGCCAACGGGGCGACGAGCAGTACTTC.

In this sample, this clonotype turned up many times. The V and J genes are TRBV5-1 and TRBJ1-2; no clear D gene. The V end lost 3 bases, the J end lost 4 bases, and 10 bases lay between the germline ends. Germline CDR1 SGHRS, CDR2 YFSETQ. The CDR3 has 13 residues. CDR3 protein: CASSWDWGYGYTF. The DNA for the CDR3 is TGCGCCAGCAGCTGGGATTGGGGCTATGGCTACACCTTC.

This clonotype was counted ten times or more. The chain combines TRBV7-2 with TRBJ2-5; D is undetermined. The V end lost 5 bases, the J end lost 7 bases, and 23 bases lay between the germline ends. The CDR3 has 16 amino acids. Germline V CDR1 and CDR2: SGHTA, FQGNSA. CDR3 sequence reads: CASSNGYLTAKWTQYF. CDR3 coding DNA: TGTGCCAGCAGCAATGGATACCTGACGGCAAAGTGGACCCAGTACTTC.